This TCR beta chain was recovered during a study of blood T cell repertoires in COVID-19. The CDR3 has 15 amino acids. V trimming: 4 bases; J trimming: 8 bases; junction bases outside the gene matches: 8. Germline V gene data show CDR1 as SGHTA and CDR2 as FQGNSA. The data were produced by immunoSEQ multiplex PCR, yet TCRdb's version contains in-frame clones alone and is incomplete. Among fewer than 350,000 clones listed, roughly 86% were seen once. This TCR was sampled from a man aged 40-49 years with active or convalescent COVID-19. The chain is built from TRBV7-2 and TRBJ2-3, with 11 positions matching TRBD2. Sequencing was carried out using peripheral blood. Here the CDR3 DNA reads TGTGCCAGCAGCTCCCCGGGACTAGCGGCGGGTACGCAGTATTTT. Protein sequence: CASSSPGLAAGTQYF.